The 27 T cell receptor beta chains listed next were all sequenced from one sample in a study of shared clonotypes between healthy human individuals. Generated by immunoSEQ multiplex PCR, the TCRdb table keeps only in-frame clones and is missing some. The profile shows fewer than 3 million clones, 80% to 95% of them singletons. Input material: naive CD4+ T cells from PBMCs. As for subset: CD45RA+ positively selected. The receptors were sampled from a man between 18 and 29 years old in good health. Some clones in this sample may be carry-over from other donors' samples.

The rearrangement joins TRBV11-3 to TRBJ2-5; 7 nucleotides line up with TRBD1. The germline gives CDR1 SGHNT, CDR2 YENEEA. The CDR3 loop spans 13 amino acids. The trim removed 8 bases at V and 0 bases at J, leaving 3 bases unmatched. The CDR3 here is CASRGQHQETQYF. CDR3 sequence (DNA): TGTGCCAGCCGGGGACAGCACCAAGAGACCCAGTACTTC.

The chain links TRBV7-9 to TRBJ1-1; TRBD1 matches 7 bases. V shed 5 bases, J shed 5 bases, and the junction held 5 bases outside the gene matches. The length of the CDR3 is 13 residues. Germline V gene data show CDR1 as SEHNR and CDR2 as FQNEAQ (reference sequence). The CDR3 is CASSDTGVTEAFF. Written as DNA, the CDR3 is TGTGCCAGCAGCGACACAGGGGTGACTGAAGCTTTCTTT.

The genes are TRBV7-2 and TRBJ2-3, with 8 nucleotides matching TRBD2. This CDR3 has 17 amino acids. Per germline, CDR1 SGHTA and CDR2 FQGNSA. After removal of 1 base from V and 5 bases from J, the junction contained 11 bases not matched to a gene. The CDR3 nucleotides read TGTGCCAGCAGCTTAGTGAGTCTGCGGGAGGTCGGAGATACGCAGTATTTT. Its translation: CASSLVSLREVGDTQYF.

The chain links TRBV5-5 to TRBJ2-1; TRBD2 matches at 15 bases. J was trimmed by 5 bases and V by 4 bases; bases with no gene match: 1. Germline-derived CDR1 and CDR2 are SGHKS and YYEKEE (reference sequence). The CDR3 is made up of 15 amino acids. CDR3 protein: CASSRTSGRDNEQFF. CDR3 nucleotides: TGTGCCAGCAGCCGGACTAGCGGGAGGGACAATGAGCAGTTCTTC.

This chain uses TRBV28 with TRBJ2-5, with D perhaps TRBD1 (5 bases). The V gene lost 3 bases and the J gene lost 7 bases, with 15 bases spanning the gap. The germline V gene has CDR1 MDHEN and CDR2 SYDVKM. CDR3 length equals 14 residues. The CDR3, as DNA: TGTGCCAGCAGTTTGGCAGGGTTGGTAGGGACCCAGTACTTC. This codes for CASSLAGLVGTQYF.

A word on this clone: The same CDR3 is also encoded by other DNA sequences in this sample. This chain links TRBV9 with TRBJ2-1; 9 nucleotides match TRBD2. The CDR3 consists of 15 residues. Germline V lookup: CDR1 SGDLS, CDR2 YYNGEE. V lost 4 bases and J lost 4; bases outside the gene matches: 6. The chain's CDR3 is CASSPRLAEYNEQFF. CDR3 DNA sequence: TGTGCCAGCAGCCCAAGACTAGCGGAGTACAATGAGCAGTTCTTC. The variable domain in full, with the rest retrieved from reference TRBV9 and TRBJ2-1, is DSGVTQTPKHLITATGQRVTLRCSPRSGDLSVYWYQQSLDQGLQFLIQYYNGEERAKGNILERFSAQQFPDLHSELNLSSLELGDSALYFCASSPRLAEYNEQFFGPGTRLTVL.

Only one count was recorded for this clone. The rearrangement uses TRBV7-2 and TRBJ2-7; D possibly matches TRBD1 or TRBD2 (5 bases each). Trimming stripped 2 bases from V and 2 bases from J, with 16 bases between. The V gene's germline CDR1 is SGHTA and CDR2 FQGNSA. This CDR3 is built from 16 residues. The CDR3 protein is CASSLRQGVGAYEQYF. CDR3 bases: TGTGCCAGCAGCTTAAGGCAGGGAGTAGGGGCCTACGAGCAGTACTTC.

This chain joins TRBV7-2 and TRBJ1-5; D ambiguous. The CDR3 spans 14 residues. Between the trimmed V and J ends, which lost 2 bases and 7 bases, there was a span of 12 bases. From germline, CDR1 is SGHTA and CDR2 FQGNSA. CDR3 nucleotides: TGTGCCAGCAGCTTACTTAGGGATTTCCAGCCCCAGCATTTT. Encoded protein: CASSLLRDFQPQHF.

This chain links TRBV4-1 with TRBJ2-5, with 14 bases aligning to TRBD2. J lost 1 base, V lost 4 bases, and 2 bases had no gene match. This CDR3 contains 16 residues. Germline assignment: CDR1 MGHRA and CDR2 YSYEKL. For the CDR3, the DNA is TGCGCCAGCAGCCGAGGGACTAGCGGGAGCCAAGAGACCCAGTACTTC. Translated: CASSRGTSGSQETQYF.

The rearrangement uses TRBV5-4 and TRBJ1-1; maybe TRBD1 (6 bases). Germline V gene sequence: CDR1 SGHNT, CDR2 YYREEE (reference sequence). This CDR3 region has 14 residues. Trimming pared 4 bases from V and 3 bases from J, leaving 13 bases between. Here the CDR3 DNA reads TGTGCCAGCAGCCTCCGGGAGGGGGACACTGAAGCTTTCTTT. This codes for CASSLREGDTEAFF.

A remark on this clone: Other nucleotide sequences in the sample specify the same CDR3. V and J are TRBV18 and TRBJ1-1; D is ambiguous. CDR1 is KGHSH, CDR2 LQKENI, per germline. The CDR3 is 14 amino acids. V was trimmed by 3 bases and J by 0 bases, leaving 8 bases between them. CDR3 region: CASSPLELNTEAFF. CDR3 nucleotide sequence: TGTGCCAGCTCACCGTTAGAGCTGAACACTGAAGCTTTCTTT.

The V and J genes are TRBV18 and TRBJ2-7; D may be TRBD2 (6 bases). Germline CDR1 KGHSH, CDR2 LQKENI. The CDR3 consists of 13 residues. The germline V and J ends were trimmed by 2 bases and 6 bases, with 11 bases remaining between them. CDR3 nucleotide sequence: TGTGCCAGCTCACCAAGGGACTCCGGCGAGCAGTACTTC. Protein: CASSPRDSGEQYF.

This sequence joins TRBV7-8 and TRBJ2-7; 7 bases match TRBD2. This CDR3 comprises 13 residues. Losses at the gene ends were 2 bases for V and 6 bases for J; bases not matched to a gene: 4. Germline V gene lookup returns CDR1 SGHVS and CDR2 FQNEAQ. The CDR3 loop reads CASSLTSDFEQYF. The CDR3 coding sequence is TGTGCCAGCAGCTTAACTAGCGATTTCGAGCAGTACTTC.

J is TRBJ2-1 and V is TRBV11-2; D is ambiguous. Trimming removed 4 bases from V and 0 bases from J, with 7 bases in between. CDR1 is SGHAT, CDR2 FQNNGV, per germline. The CDR3 contains 14 residues. The CDR3 DNA follows: TGTGCCAGCAGCTCATTACTCTCCTACAATGAGCAGTTCTTC. Its protein is CASSSLLSYNEQFF.

This clone was counted ten times or more. This sequence joins TRBV7-2 and TRBJ2-3, with a weak D call TRBD2 (5 bases). This CDR3 region has 12 residues. CDR1 is SGHTA and CDR2 is FQGNSA in the germline V gene. The ends were cut back, 3 bases at V and 4 bases at J, with 5 bases in the middle. CDR3 region: CASSFGADTQYF. CDR3 coding DNA: TGTGCCAGCAGCTTCGGGGCAGATACGCAGTATTTT.

This chain joins TRBV6-4 and TRBJ2-5; maybe TRBD1 (6 bases). Germline V gene sequence: CDR1 MRHNA, CDR2 SNTAGT. Trimming shortened V by 4 bases and J by 5 bases, and 23 bases separated the two germline ends. The CDR3 is made up of 17 amino acids. The CDR3 protein is CASSALRGRGRVETQYF. The CDR3 coding sequence is TGTGCCAGCAGTGCCCTCCGGGGCAGGGGACGTGTGGAGACCCAGTACTTC.

This chain uses TRBV27 with TRBJ2-3; 15 bases match TRBD2. With 6 bases clipped from V and 6 bases from J, the junction kept 1 base outside the gene matches. This CDR3 spans 14 amino acids. Germline V gives CDR1 MNHEY, CDR2 SMNVEV (reference sequence). This CDR3 is CASSGLAGGDTQYF. CDR3 sequence (DNA): TGTGCCAGCAGCGGACTAGCGGGAGGGGATACGCAGTATTTT.

A remark on this clone: This specimen includes other DNA sequences encoding the same CDR3. J is TRBJ2-6 and V is TRBV9; D is unclear. Per the germline V gene, CDR1 is SGDLS and CDR2 is YYNGEE. This CDR3 spans 14 amino acids. V lost 3 bases and J 2 bases, leaving 6 bases between the germline ends. CDR3 region: CASSALPGANVLTF. For the CDR3, the DNA is TGTGCCAGCAGCGCCCTTCCTGGGGCCAACGTCCTGACTTTC.

A note on this clone: Other DNA sequences in this specimen translate into the identical CDR3. The rearrangement uses TRBV28 and TRBJ1-2, with D perhaps matching TRBD1 (6 bases). Germline V gene lookup returns CDR1 MDHEN and CDR2 SYDVKM. CDR3 length: 12 residues. V lost 7 bases to trimming and J lost 1 base, with 7 bases between them. The CDR3 nucleotides read TGTGCCAGCACAGGGGTTAACTATGGCTACACCTTC. Its translation is CASTGVNYGYTF.

This chain uses TRBV7-9 with TRBJ2-3; 11 nucleotides match TRBD1. Germline V gives CDR1 SEHNR, CDR2 FQNEAQ (reference sequence). J was trimmed by 4 bases and V by 2 bases; bases with no gene match: 2. This CDR3 contains 15 residues. CDR3 nucleotide sequence: TGTGCCAGCAGCTTAACGGGACAGGGGGCAGATACGCAGTATTTT. The encoded protein is CASSLTGQGADTQYF.

The CDR3 sequence: CATSRGGSGSYEQFF. In nucleotides, the CDR3 is TGTGCCACCAGCAGAGGTGGTAGCGGGAGTTATGAGCAGTTCTTC. The chain carries TRBV15 and TRBJ2-1; TRBD2 matches 9 bases. The CDR3 totals 15 residues. Germline V gene data show CDR1 as LNHNV and CDR2 as YYDKDF (reference sequence). Losses at the gene ends were 1 base for V and 8 bases for J; bases not matched to a gene: 6.

The chain links TRBV5-4 to TRBJ2-7; D is perhaps TRBD1 (6 bases). Deletions cut 4 bases from V and 6 bases from J, with 17 bases between. The germline V gene has CDR1 SGHNT and CDR2 YYREEE (reference sequence). The CDR3 has 14 amino acids. The CDR3 DNA sequence: TGTGCCAGCAGCCCCATAGAGGGGGTGGGCGAGCAGTACTTC. Encoded protein: CASSPIEGVGEQYF.

The chain couples TRBV5-1 to TRBJ2-5, with 8 bases that match TRBD1. Germline V lookup: CDR1 SGHRS, CDR2 YFSETQ. The CDR3 is 14 amino acids. After removal of 4 bases from V and 5 bases from J, the junction contained 7 bases not matched to a gene. CDR3 DNA: TGCGCCAGCAGCGACGGACAGGGCCCGGAGACCCAGTACTTC. It codes for CASSDGQGPETQYF.

As to this clone: Other DNA sequences within the sample encode an identical CDR3. The chain couples TRBV19 to TRBJ1-5; perhaps TRBD1 as D (6 bases). There are 14 residues in the CDR3. The V and J ends lost 5 bases and 2 bases respectively, with 10 bases between them. The germline V gene encodes CDR1 LNHDA and CDR2 SQIVND (reference sequence). This CDR3 is CASSFSGGNQPQHF. CDR3 coding DNA: TGTGCCAGTAGTTTCTCAGGGGGCAATCAGCCCCAGCATTTT.

This clone appeared once. This chain connects TRBV18 to TRBJ2-3; 8 bases are shared with TRBD1. V was clipped by 3 bases and J by 6 bases; unmatched bases: 11. The V gene's germline CDR1 is KGHSH and CDR2 LQKENI. CDR3 length equals 16 residues. CDR3 DNA sequence: TGTGCCAGCTCACCTGCAGGGGGCGAAGGGTTGGATACGCAGTATTTT. Amino acid sequence: CASSPAGGEGLDTQYF.

CDR3 sequence reads: CASRWVRGSYEQYF. As DNA, the CDR3 is TGTGCCAGCAGATGGGTCAGGGGTTCCTACGAGCAGTACTTC. This chain links TRBV28 with TRBJ2-7, with D possibly TRBD1 on 6 matching bases. The CDR3 length is 14 residues. Per germline, CDR1 MDHEN and CDR2 SYDVKM. The V end lost 6 bases, the J end lost 1 base, and 13 bases lay between the germline ends.

The rearrangement joins TRBV6-6 to TRBJ1-2; tentatively, D is TRBD1 (5 bases). Germline loops: CDR1 MNHNY, CDR2 SVGAGI (reference sequence). This CDR3 spans 15 amino acids. V was pared by 7 bases and J by 1 base, with 16 bases between. CDR3 coding DNA: TGTGCCAGCACCCTATCCGGGACGAATAACTATGGCTACACCTTC. Protein: CASTLSGTNNYGYTF.